Below, 21 T cell receptor beta chains from the same sample are listed, as sequenced in a study of CD8+ T cells in alopecia areata. Reverse transcribed after extraction, RNA yielded cDNA as the sequencing template. The method was immunoSEQ multiplex PCR; TCRdb's version includes in-frame clones alone and lacks a portion of them. This table holds 14,000 or so clones, 55% to 70% found once. Peripheral blood, together with lesional scalp punch biopsies, was collected from alopecia areata patients. The source was skin, collected at week 0. Receptors were obtained from a human donor with alopecia areata.

This chain uses TRBV19 with TRBJ1-5; 7 positions match TRBD1. There are 16 residues in the CDR3. The germline CDR1 and CDR2 sequences are LNHDA and SQIVND (reference sequence). J lost 0 bases, V lost 7 bases, and 9 bases had no gene match. The CDR3 nucleotides are TGTGCCAGTAAGCGGGACAGTTATTATAGCAATCAGCCCCAGCATTTT. This encodes CASKRDSYYSNQPQHF.

The chain joins TRBV2 to TRBJ1-6; D is perhaps TRBD1 (6 bases). CDR3 length: 15 amino acids. V shed 6 bases and J shed 9 bases, with 18 bases lying between them. From germline, CDR1 is SNHLY and CDR2 FYNNEI. CDR3 loop: CASSKTGLDSSPLHF. The CDR3 nucleotides read TGTGCCAGCAGCAAAACAGGGCTGGATAGTTCACCCCTCCACTTT.

The rearrangement uses TRBV12-5 and TRBJ1-2, with 9 positions matching TRBD1. The CDR3 runs 14 residues. Germline-derived CDR1 and CDR2 are LGHNT and FRNRAP. The V segment lost 5 bases and the J segment 6 bases; nucleotides outside the gene matches: 7. CDR3 sequence: CASGPGTGTDGYTF. In DNA form, the CDR3 reads TGTGCTAGTGGTCCCGGGACAGGGACGGATGGCTACACCTTC.

The chain carries TRBV18 and TRBJ2-7, with 8 bases matching TRBD1. The CDR3 length is 16 residues. J lost 3 bases, V lost 4 bases, and 11 bases had no gene match. Germline V lookup: CDR1 KGHSH, CDR2 LQKENI. Written as DNA, the CDR3 is TGTGCCAGCTCACGGCTCGAGCAGGGGGCGGTCTACGAGCAGTACTTC. Translated: CASSRLEQGAVYEQYF.

The rearrangement links TRBV19 to TRBJ2-7, with TRBD1 matching 8 bases. In germline, CDR1 is LNHDA, CDR2 SQIVND (reference sequence). V trimming: 6 bases; J trimming: 5 bases; junction bases outside the gene matches: 9. This CDR3 has 14 amino acids. DNA of the CDR3: TGTGCCAGTAGCAGGACAGGGAATCGCCACGAGCAGTACTTC. Its protein product is CASSRTGNRHEQYF.

This rearrangement joins TRBV9 to TRBJ1-3; 7 nucleotides agree with TRBD1. The junction had 8 bases not matched to a gene; V was cut back by 1 base and J by 1 base. This CDR3 comprises 17 residues. Per germline, CDR1 SGDLS and CDR2 YYNGEE. CDR3 coding DNA: TGTGCCAGCAGCGTAAAGGGGGCAGGATTTTCTGGAAACACCATATATTTT. It translates to CASSVKGAGFSGNTIYF. The whole variable domain, remainder taken from reference TRBV9 and TRBJ1-3, is DSGVTQTPKHLITATGQRVTLRCSPRSGDLSVYWYQQSLDQGLQFLIQYYNGEERAKGNILERFSAQQFPDLHSELNLSSLELGDSALYFCASSVKGAGFSGNTIYFGEGSWLTVV.

V and J are TRBV4-3 and TRBJ1-6; D remains ambiguous. CDR1 is LGHNA and CDR2 is YSLEER in the germline V gene. The CDR3 has 14 residues. Trimming cost V 3 bases and J 7 bases, with 10 bases left between them. The CDR3 nucleotides read TGCGCCAGCAGCCAGTGGACGGGAAATTCACCCCTCCACTTT. Translating it yields CASSQWTGNSPLHF.

This clone has a handful of counts. V and J are TRBV7-2 and TRBJ2-3; maybe TRBD2 (6 bases). This CDR3 has 14 amino acids. Trimming took off 1 base at V and 4 bases at J, with 9 bases between the two ends. Germline CDR1 and CDR2: SGHTA and FQGNSA. CDR3 sequence (DNA): TGTGCCAGCAGCTTAGTTGGCGGGGCAGATACGCAGTATTTT. This translates into CASSLVGGADTQYF. The complete variable domain, with remaining parts taken from reference TRBV7-2 and TRBJ2-3, reads GAGVSQSPSNKVTEKGKDVELRCDPISGHTALYWYRQSLGQGLEFLIYFQGNSAPDKSGLPSDRFSAERTGGSVSTLTIQRTQQEDSAVYLCASSLVGGADTQYFGPGTRLTVL.

The chain is built from TRBV2 and TRBJ1-1, with D perhaps matching TRBD1 (5 bases). Between the trimmed V and J ends, which lost 3 bases and 4 bases, there was a span of 15 bases. CDR3 size: 15 residues. Germline loops: CDR1 SNHLY, CDR2 FYNNEI. Written as DNA, the CDR3 is TGTGCCAGCAGTGAGAGGTGGGCAGGGCTCACTGAAGCTTTCTTT. Translation gives CASSERWAGLTEAFF. The whole variable domain, remainder taken from reference TRBV2 and TRBJ1-1, is EPEVTQTPSHQVTQMGQEVILRCVPISNHLYFYWYRQILGQKVEFLVSFYNNEISEKSEIFDDQFSVERPDGSNFTLKIRSTKLEDSAMYFCASSERWAGLTEAFFGQGTRLTVV.

J is TRBJ2-7 and V is TRBV7-9; no clear D. Trimming removed 2 bases at V and 5 bases at J, with 13 bases between. Germline V lookup: CDR1 SEHNR, CDR2 FQNEAQ (reference sequence). This CDR3 contains 14 residues. The CDR3 spells CASSLLPISHEQYF. CDR3 sequence (DNA): TGTGCCAGCAGCTTACTGCCTATTTCCCACGAGCAGTACTTC.

The chain combines TRBV7-8 with TRBJ2-7; 9 bases are a match to TRBD2. V trimming: 6 bases; J trimming: 2 bases; junction bases outside the gene matches: 5. There are 14 residues in the CDR3. Germline V CDR1 and CDR2: SGHVS, FQNEAQ. The CDR3 protein is CASRDSGGTYEQYF. The CDR3 nucleotides read TGTGCCAGCAGGGATAGCGGGGGCACCTACGAGCAGTACTTC.

This clone appeared a single time. This sequence joins TRBV15 and TRBJ2-6; the D call may be TRBD1 or TRBD2 (5 bases each). CDR1 and CDR2 from the germline V gene are LNHNV and YYDKDF (reference sequence). V dropped 0 bases and J dropped 0 bases, with 6 bases sitting between them. The CDR3 loop spans 16 amino acids. CDR3 in DNA: TGTGCCACCAGCAGAGATGGGGGCTCTGGGGCCAACGTCCTGACTTTC. Protein product: CATSRDGGSGANVLTF.

This sequence joins TRBV7-3 and TRBJ2-3, with 9 bases aligning to TRBD2. The CDR3 extends over 15 amino acids. V shed 6 bases and J 2 bases; nucleotides not matched to a gene: 6. In germline, CDR1 is SGHTA, CDR2 FQGTGA. CDR3 protein: CASSPTSGYTDTQYF. CDR3 in DNA: TGTGCCAGCAGTCCCACTAGCGGGTACACAGATACGCAGTATTTT.

J is TRBJ1-1 and V is TRBV11-2, with 7 bases that match TRBD1. The CDR3 runs to 14 residues. J was trimmed by 1 base and V by 3 bases; bases with no gene match: 2. Germline assignment: CDR1 SGHAT and CDR2 FQNNGV. DNA for the CDR3: TGTGCCAGCAGCTTCCGGGACAGGAACACTGAAGCTTTCTTT. Its protein is CASSFRDRNTEAFF.

The genes are TRBV30 and TRBJ1-4; tentative D call: TRBD1 (5 bases). Between the trimmed V and J ends, which lost 1 base and 4 bases, there was a span of 7 bases. The CDR3 consists of 13 residues. Germline CDR1 reads GTSNPN; CDR2 reads SVGIG (reference sequence). The CDR3 sequence: CAWSGTSNEKLFF. DNA of the CDR3: TGTGCCTGGAGTGGGACAAGTAATGAAAAACTGTTTTTT.

The chain combines TRBV2 with TRBJ1-2, with a tentative D call TRBD1 (6 bases). The germline gives CDR1 SNHLY, CDR2 FYNNEI. V was pared by 8 bases and J by 4 bases, with 17 bases between. CDR3 length: 14 amino acids. The CDR3 sequence: CASCNRDIVYGYTF. CDR3 nucleotide sequence: TGTGCCAGCTGTAATAGGGACATCGTCTATGGCTACACCTTC.

This clone was found a few times. The chain employs TRBV6-5 and TRBJ2-1; D not resolved. This CDR3 contains 14 residues. Per germline, CDR1 MNHEY and CDR2 SVGAGI. Trimming cost V 5 bases and J 1 base, with 9 bases left between them. CDR3 bases: TGTGCCAGCAGTAGTCCGACGTCCTACAATGAGCAGTTCTTC. Protein sequence: CASSSPTSYNEQFF.

V is TRBV10-3 and J is TRBJ1-2; 7 bases fit TRBD1. The CDR3 totals 17 residues. V lost 8 bases, J lost 6 bases, and 21 bases stayed unmatched. Germline CDR1 and CDR2: ENHRY and SYGVKD. The CDR3 nucleotides read TGTGCCATCCCCGACGCGAGGGGGCTGAACCAAGGAAATGGCTACACCTTC. This encodes CAIPDARGLNQGNGYTF.

In this sample, this clone turned up a few times. The V gene is TRBV4-1, the J gene TRBJ2-2, with 7 bases identical to TRBD1. Trimming at V came to 0 bases and at J to 1 base, leaving 14 bases not matched to a gene. This CDR3 comprises 20 residues. Looked up from germline, CDR1 is MGHRA and CDR2 is YSYEKL. CDR3 sequence (DNA): TGCGCCAGCAGCCAAGATGTGGGAGACAGGGCGAAGAGGAACACCGGGGAGCTGTTTTTT. It encodes CASSQDVGDRAKRNTGELFF.

The V and J genes are TRBV4-1 and TRBJ2-7; possibly TRBD1 or TRBD2 for D (5 bases each). V was shortened by 3 bases and J by 2 bases, with 20 bases between the two germline ends. The CDR3 consists of 17 residues. Germline CDR1 is MGHRA and CDR2 is YSYEKL. The CDR3 sequence is CASSHAAGTELPYEQYF. The CDR3, as DNA: TGCGCCAGCAGCCATGCCGCTGGGACGGAACTACCCTACGAGCAGTACTTC.

This chain links TRBV5-4 with TRBJ1-2; D call uncertain. Trimming removed 1 base at V and 3 bases at J, with 4 bases between. From germline, CDR1 is SGHNT and CDR2 YYREEE (reference sequence). The CDR3 extends over 12 amino acids. CDR3 residues: CASSLLDYGYTF. CDR3 DNA sequence: TGTGCCAGCAGCTTGTTGGACTATGGCTACACCTTC.